This paragraph covers one T cell receptor (beta chain) sequence. This specimen belongs to a study of sequential checkpoint blockade in melanoma. Study information: Each arm's sequence ended with maintenance nivolumab.

Treatment in this sample: randomized to nivolumab then ipilimumab (arm A) or the reverse (arm B). Live CD3+CD8+ CD19− CD56− cells were sorted from PBMCs. The repertoire was sequenced with immunoSEQ multiplex PCR; TCRdb's copy has only in-frame clones and lacks some. The sample includes some 20,000 clones, around 83% seen only once; the top ten take less than 40%. Sequenced here: CD8+ T cells sorted from blood (inferred from file names), sampled from a patient given nivolumab and ipilimumab in sequence. The clonotype originates from a human donor with melanoma.

This CDR3 reads CASSLGSERRQYF. In nucleotides, the CDR3 is TGTGCCAGCAGCCTAGGGAGCGAACGGAGGCAGTATTTT. This sequence joins TRBV5-6 and TRBJ2-3; a possible D gene is TRBD2 (5 bases). V was trimmed by 4 bases and J by 11 bases, leaving 17 bases between them. Germline CDR1 and CDR2: SGHDT and YYEEEE. CDR3 size: 13 residues.